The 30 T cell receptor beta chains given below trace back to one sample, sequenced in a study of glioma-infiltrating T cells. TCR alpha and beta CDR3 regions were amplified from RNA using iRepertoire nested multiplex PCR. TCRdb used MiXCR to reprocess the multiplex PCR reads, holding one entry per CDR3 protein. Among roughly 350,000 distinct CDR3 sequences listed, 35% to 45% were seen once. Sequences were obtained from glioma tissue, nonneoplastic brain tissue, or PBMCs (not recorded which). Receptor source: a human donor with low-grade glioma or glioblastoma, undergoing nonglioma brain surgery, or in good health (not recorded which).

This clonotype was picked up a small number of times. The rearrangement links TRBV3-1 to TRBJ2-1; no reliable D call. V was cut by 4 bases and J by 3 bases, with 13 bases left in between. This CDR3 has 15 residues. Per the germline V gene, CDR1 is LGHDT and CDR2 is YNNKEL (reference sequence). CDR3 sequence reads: CASSPQRLIYNEQFF. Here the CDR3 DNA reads TGTGCCAGCAGCCCCCAGCGTTTAATCTACAATGAGCAGTTCTTC.

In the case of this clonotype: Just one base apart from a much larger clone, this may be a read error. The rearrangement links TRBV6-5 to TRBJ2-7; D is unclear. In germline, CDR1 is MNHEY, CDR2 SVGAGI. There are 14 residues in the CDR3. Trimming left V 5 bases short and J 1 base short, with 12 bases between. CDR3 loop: CASSEAVMSYEQYF. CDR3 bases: TGTGCCAGCAGTGAAGCCGTTATGTCCTACGAGCAGTACTTC.

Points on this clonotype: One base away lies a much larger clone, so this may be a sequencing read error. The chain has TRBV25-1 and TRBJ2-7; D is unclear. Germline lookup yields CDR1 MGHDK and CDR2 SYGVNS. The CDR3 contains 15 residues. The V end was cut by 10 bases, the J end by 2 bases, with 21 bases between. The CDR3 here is CAIKISGGPPYEQYF. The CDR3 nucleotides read TGTGCCATCAAGATTTCTGGCGGACCCCCCTACGAGCAGTACTTC.

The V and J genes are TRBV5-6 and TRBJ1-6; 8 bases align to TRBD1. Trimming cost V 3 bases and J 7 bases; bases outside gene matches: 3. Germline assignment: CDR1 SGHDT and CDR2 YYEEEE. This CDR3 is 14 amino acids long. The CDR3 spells CASSWDRNNSPLHF. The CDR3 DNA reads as TGTGCCAGCAGCTGGGACAGGAACAATTCACCCCTCCACTTT.

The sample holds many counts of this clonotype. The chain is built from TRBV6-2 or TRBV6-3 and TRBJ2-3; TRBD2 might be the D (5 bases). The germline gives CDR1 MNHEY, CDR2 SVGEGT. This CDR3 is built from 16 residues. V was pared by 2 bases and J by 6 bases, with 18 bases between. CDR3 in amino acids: CASSYGGFYFADTQYF. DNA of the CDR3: TGTGCCAGCAGTTACGGCGGGTTCTACTTTGCGGATACGCAGTATTTT.

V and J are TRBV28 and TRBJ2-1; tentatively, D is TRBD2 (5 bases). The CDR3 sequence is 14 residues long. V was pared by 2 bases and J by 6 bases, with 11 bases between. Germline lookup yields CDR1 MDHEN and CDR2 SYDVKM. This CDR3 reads CASSLIGVGNEQFF. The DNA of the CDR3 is TGTGCCAGCAGTTTAATCGGGGTGGGCAATGAGCAGTTCTTC.

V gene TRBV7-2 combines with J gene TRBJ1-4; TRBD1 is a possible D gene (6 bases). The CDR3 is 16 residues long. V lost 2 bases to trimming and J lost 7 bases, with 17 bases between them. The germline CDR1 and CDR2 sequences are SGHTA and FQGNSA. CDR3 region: CASSLRRGGAVEKLFF. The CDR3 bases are TGTGCCAGCAGCTTACGCCGGGGGGGGGCCGTTGAAAAACTGTTTTTT.

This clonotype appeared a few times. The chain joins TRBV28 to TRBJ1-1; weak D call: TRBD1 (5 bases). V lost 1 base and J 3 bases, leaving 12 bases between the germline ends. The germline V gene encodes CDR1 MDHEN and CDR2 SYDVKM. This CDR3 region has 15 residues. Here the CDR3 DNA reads TGTGCCAGCAGTTTATACGGCAGGGTGTACACTGAAGCTTTCTTT. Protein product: CASSLYGRVYTEAFF.

CDR3 sequence reads: CASAWTLSYEQYF. DNA for the CDR3: TGTGCCAGCGCTTGGACCCTCTCCTACGAGCAGTACTTC. The gene calls are TRBV14 and TRBJ2-7, with unresolved D. Germline V gene lookup returns CDR1 SGHDN and CDR2 FVKESK. The ends were cut back, 8 bases at V and 0 bases at J, with 11 bases in the middle. The CDR3 consists of 13 residues.

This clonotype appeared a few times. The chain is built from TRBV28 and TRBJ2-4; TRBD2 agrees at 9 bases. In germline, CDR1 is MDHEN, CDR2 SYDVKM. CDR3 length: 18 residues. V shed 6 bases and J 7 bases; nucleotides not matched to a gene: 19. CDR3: CASSVIGIRGLASNIQYF. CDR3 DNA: TGTGCCAGCAGCGTCATTGGAATCCGGGGACTAGCATCCAACATTCAGTACTTC.

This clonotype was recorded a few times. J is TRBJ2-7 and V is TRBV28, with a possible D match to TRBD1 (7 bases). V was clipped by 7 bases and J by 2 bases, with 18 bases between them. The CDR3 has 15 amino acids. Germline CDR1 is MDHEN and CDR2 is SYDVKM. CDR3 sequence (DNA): TGTGCCAGCATTCCACAGTCAGGGGGGACCTACGAGCAGTACTTC. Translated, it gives CASIPQSGGTYEQYF. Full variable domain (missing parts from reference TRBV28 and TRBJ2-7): DVKVTQSSRYLVKRTGEKVFLECVQDMDHENMFWYRQDPGLGLRLIYFSYDVKMKEKGDIPEGYSVSREKKERFSLILESASTNQTSMYLCASIPQSGGTYEQYFGPGTRLTVT.

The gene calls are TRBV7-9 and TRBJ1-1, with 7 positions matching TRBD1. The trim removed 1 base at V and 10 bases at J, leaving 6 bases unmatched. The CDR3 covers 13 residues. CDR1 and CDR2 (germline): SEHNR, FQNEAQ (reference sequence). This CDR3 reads CASSLGQGEGAFF. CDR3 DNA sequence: TGTGCCAGCAGCTTAGGACAGGGTGAGGGAGCTTTCTTT.

The CDR3 sequence is CASSQFGMATGRTQYF. The CDR3 coding sequence is TGTGCCAGCAGTCAATTCGGGATGGCTACTGGGAGGACCCAGTACTTC. The gene calls are TRBV6-2 or TRBV6-3 and TRBJ2-5; possible D gene TRBD2, 5 bases. V was cut by 5 bases and J by 7 bases, with 23 bases left in between. The CDR3 totals 16 residues. Germline CDR1 is MNHEY and CDR2 is SVGEGT.

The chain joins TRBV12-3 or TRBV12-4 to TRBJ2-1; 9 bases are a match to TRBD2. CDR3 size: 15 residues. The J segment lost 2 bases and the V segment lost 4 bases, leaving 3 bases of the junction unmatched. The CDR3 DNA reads TGTGCCAGCAGTTCGGCTAGCGGGACCTACAATGAGCAGTTCTTC. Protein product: CASSSASGTYNEQFF.

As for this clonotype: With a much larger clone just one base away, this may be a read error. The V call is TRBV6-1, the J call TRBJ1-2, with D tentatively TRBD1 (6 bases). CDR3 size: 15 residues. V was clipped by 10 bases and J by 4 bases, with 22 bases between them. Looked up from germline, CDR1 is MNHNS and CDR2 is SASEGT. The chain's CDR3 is CAIRPRDTEIYGYTF. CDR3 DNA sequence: TGTGCCATCAGACCTAGGGACACCGAAATCTATGGCTACACCTTC.

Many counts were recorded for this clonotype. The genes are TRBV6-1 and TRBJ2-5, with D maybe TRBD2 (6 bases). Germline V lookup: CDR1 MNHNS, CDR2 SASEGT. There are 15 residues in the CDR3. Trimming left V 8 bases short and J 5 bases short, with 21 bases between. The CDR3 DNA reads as TGTGCCAGCTGCTTAGGAGGGGCCTCAAGGGAGACCCAGTACTTC. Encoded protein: CASCLGGASRETQYF.

The CDR3 sequence: CSVGQGNYEQYF. DNA for the CDR3: TGCAGCGTTGGGCAGGGGAACTACGAGCAGTACTTC. The V call is TRBV29-1, the J call TRBJ2-7; a possible D gene is TRBD1 (6 bases). V dropped 4 bases and J dropped 3 bases, with 10 bases sitting between them. Germline V lookup: CDR1 SQVTM, CDR2 ANQGSEA. The CDR3 totals 12 residues.

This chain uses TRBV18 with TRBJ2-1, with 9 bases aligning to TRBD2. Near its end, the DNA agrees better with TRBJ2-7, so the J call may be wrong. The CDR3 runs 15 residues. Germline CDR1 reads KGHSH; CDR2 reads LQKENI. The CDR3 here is CASSPIAGASYEQYF. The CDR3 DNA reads TGTGCCAGCTCACCTATAGCGGGGGCCTCCTACGAGCAGTACTTC.

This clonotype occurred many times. Here the CDR3 reads CASSRTSFSNEQFF. As DNA, the CDR3 is TGTGCCAGCAGCCGGACTAGTTTTTCCAATGAGCAGTTCTTC. This rearrangement joins TRBV27 to TRBJ2-1; 7 bases align to TRBD2. The CDR3 covers 14 residues. Trimming at V came to 6 bases and at J to 6 bases, leaving 8 bases not matched to a gene. Germline CDR1 is MNHEY and CDR2 is SMNVEV (reference sequence).

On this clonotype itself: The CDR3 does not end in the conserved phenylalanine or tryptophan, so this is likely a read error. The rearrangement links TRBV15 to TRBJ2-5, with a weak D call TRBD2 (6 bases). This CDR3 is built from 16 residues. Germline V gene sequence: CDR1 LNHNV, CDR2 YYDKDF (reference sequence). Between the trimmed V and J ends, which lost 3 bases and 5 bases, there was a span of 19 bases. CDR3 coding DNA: TGTGCCACCAGCAGTCCCCCCAGGGAGGATCGGGAGACCCAGTACATC. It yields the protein CATSSPPREDRETQYI.

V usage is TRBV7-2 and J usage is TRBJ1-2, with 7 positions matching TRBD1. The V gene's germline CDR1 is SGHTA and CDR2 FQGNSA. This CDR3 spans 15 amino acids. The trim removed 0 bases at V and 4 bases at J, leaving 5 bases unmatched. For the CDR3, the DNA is TGTGCCAGCAGCTTAGCCAGGACAGGACGCTATGGCTACACCTTC. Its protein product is CASSLARTGRYGYTF.

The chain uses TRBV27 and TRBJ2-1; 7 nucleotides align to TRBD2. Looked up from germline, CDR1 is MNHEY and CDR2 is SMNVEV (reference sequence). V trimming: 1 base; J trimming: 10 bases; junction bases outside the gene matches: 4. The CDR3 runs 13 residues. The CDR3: CASSLLREQEQFF. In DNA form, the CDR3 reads TGTGCCAGCAGTTTATTGCGGGAGCAAGAGCAGTTCTTC.

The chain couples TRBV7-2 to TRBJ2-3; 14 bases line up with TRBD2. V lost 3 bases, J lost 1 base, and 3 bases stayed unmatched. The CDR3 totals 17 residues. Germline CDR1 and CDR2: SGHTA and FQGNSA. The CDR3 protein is CASSFGTSGSGTDTQYF. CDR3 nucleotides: TGTGCCAGCAGCTTTGGGACTAGCGGGAGCGGCACAGATACGCAGTATTTT.

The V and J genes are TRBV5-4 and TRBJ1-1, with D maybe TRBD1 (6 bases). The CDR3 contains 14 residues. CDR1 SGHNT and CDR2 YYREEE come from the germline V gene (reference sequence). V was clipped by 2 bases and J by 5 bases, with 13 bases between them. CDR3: CASSLQGTRTEAFF. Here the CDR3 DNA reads TGTGCCAGCAGCTTACAGGGAACGAGGACTGAAGCTTTCTTT.

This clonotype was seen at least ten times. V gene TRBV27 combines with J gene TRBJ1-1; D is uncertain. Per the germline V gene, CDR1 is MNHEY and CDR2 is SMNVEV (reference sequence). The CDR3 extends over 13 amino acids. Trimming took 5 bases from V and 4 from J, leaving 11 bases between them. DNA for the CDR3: TGTGCCAGCAGTAAGGCAGGCGGCACTGAAGCTTTCTTT. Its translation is CASSKAGGTEAFF.

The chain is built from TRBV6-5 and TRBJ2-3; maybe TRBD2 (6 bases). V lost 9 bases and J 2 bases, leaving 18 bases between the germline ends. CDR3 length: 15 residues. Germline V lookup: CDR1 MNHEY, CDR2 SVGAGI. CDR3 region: CASSTPGTPTDTQYF. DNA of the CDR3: TGTGCCAGTAGTACCCCCGGGACTCCCACAGATACGCAGTATTTT.

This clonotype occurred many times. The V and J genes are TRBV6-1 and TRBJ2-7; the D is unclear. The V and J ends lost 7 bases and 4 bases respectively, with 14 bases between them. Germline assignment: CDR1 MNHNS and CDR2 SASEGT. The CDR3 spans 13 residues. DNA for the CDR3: TGTGCCAGCAACCTCGGAATCGGTTACGAGCAGTACTTC. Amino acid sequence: CASNLGIGYEQYF.

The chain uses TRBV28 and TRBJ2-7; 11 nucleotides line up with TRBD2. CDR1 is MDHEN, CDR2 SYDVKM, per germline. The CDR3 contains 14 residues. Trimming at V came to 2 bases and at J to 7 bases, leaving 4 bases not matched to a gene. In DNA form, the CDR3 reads TGTGCCAGCAGTTTAACTAGCGGGAGTAATGAGCAGTACTTC. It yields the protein CASSLTSGSNEQYF.

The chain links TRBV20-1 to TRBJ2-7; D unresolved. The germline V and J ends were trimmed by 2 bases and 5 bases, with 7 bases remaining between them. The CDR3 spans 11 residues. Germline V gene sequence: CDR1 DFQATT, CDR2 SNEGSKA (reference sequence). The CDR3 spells CSARRLNEQYF. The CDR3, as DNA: TGCAGTGCTAGACGATTGAACGAGCAGTACTTC.

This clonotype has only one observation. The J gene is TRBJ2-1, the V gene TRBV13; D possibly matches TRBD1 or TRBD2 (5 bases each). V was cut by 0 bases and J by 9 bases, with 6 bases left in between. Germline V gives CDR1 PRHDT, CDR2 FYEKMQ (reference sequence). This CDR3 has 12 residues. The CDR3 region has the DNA TGTGCCAGCAGCTTAGGGGGGGTTGAGCAGTTCTTC. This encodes CASSLGGVEQFF.